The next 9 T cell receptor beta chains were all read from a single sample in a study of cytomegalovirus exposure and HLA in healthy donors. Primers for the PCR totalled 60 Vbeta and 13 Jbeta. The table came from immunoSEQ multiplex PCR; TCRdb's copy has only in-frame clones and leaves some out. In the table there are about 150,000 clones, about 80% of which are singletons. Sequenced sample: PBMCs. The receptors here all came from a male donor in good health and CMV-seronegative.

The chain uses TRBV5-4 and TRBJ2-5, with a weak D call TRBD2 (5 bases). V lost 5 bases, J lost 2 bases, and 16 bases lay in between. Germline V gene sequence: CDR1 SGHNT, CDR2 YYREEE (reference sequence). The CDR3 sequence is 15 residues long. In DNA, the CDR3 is TGTGCCAGCAGTCCGGAGGTGGCGGCGCAAGAGACCCAGTACTTC. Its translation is CASSPEVAAQETQYF.

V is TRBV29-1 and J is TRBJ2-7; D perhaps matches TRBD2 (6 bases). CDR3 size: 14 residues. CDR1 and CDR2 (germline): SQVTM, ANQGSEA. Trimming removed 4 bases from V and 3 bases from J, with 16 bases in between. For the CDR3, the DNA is TGCAGCGTTGTAGGAGGGAAGACTAACTACGAGCAGTACTTC. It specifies CSVVGGKTNYEQYF.

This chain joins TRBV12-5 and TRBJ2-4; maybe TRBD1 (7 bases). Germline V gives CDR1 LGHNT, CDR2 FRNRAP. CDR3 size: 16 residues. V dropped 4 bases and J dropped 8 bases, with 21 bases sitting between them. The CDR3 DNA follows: TGTGCTAGTGGTTCACCCCGCGGGACAGTAGATGACATTCAGTACTTC. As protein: CASGSPRGTVDDIQYF.

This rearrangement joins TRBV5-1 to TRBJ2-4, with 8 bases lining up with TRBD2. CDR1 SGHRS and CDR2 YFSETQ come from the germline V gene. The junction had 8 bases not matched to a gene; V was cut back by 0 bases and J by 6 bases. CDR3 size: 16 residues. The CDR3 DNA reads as TGCGCCAGCAGCTTGGGGGACGGGGGGGCCTCAAACATTCAGTACTTC. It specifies CASSLGDGGASNIQYF. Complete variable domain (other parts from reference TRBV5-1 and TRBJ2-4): KAGVTQTPRYLIKTRGQQVTLSCSPISGHRSVSWYQQTPGQGLQFLFEYFSETQRNKGNFPGRFSGRQFSNSRSEMNVSTLELGDSALYLCASSLGDGGASNIQYFGAGTRLSVL.

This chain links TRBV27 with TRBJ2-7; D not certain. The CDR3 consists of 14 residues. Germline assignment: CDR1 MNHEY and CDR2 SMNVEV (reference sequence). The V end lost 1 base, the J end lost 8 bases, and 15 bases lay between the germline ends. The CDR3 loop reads CASSLFRLAPQQYF. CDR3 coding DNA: TGTGCCAGCAGTTTATTTCGACTGGCGCCCCAGCAGTACTTC.

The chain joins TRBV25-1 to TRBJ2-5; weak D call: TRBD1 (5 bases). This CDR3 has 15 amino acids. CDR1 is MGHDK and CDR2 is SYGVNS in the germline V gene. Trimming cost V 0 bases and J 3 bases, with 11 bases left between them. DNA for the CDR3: TGTGCCAGCAGTGAATACGCGTTACAGGAAGAGACCCAGTACTTC. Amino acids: CASSEYALQEETQYF. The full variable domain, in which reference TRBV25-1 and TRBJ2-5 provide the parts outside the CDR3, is EADIYQTPRYLVIGTGKKITLECSQTMGHDKMYWYQQDPGMELHLIHYSYGVNSTEKGDLSSESTVSRIRTEHFPLTLESARPSHTSQYLCASSEYALQEETQYFGPGTRLLVL.

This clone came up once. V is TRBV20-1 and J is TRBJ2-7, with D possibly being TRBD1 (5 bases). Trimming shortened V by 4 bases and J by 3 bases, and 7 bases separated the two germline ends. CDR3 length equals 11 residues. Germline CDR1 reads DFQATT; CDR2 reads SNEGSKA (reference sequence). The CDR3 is CSATTGYEQYF. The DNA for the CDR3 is TGCAGTGCTACAACAGGCTACGAGCAGTACTTC.

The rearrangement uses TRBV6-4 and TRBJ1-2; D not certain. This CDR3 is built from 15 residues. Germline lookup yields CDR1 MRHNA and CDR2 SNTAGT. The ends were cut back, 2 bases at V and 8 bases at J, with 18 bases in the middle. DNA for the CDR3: TGTGCCAGCAGTGACCGTCCAGGAGGTTTGGAGGGCTACACCTTC. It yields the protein CASSDRPGGLEGYTF.

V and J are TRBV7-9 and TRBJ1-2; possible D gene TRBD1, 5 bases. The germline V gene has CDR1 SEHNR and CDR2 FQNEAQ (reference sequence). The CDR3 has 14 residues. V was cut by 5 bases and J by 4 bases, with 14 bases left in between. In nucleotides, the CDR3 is TGTGCCAGCAGCCCATTAGACAGCCGCTATGGCTACACCTTC. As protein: CASSPLDSRYGYTF.